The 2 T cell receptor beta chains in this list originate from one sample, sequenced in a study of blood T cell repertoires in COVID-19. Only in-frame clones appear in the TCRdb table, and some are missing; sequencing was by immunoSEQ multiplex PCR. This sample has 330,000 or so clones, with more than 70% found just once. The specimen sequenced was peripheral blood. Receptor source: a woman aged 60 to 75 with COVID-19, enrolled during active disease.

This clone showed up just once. The CDR3 coding sequence is TGTGCCAGCAGTGACTACTGGACCGGGCGGGGTATTATCACCTACAATGAGCAGTTCTTC. Translation: CASSDYWTGRGIITYNEQFF. The rearrangement uses TRBV6-4 and TRBJ2-1; D is possibly TRBD2 (6 bases). The V gene's germline CDR1 is MRHNA and CDR2 SNTAGT. The CDR3 loop spans 20 amino acids. Trimming shortened V by 1 base and J by 2 bases, and 24 bases separated the two germline ends.

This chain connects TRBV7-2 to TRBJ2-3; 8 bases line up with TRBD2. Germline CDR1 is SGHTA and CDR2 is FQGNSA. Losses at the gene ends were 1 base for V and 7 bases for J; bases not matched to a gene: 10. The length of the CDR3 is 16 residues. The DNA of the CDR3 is TGTGCCAGCAGCTTAGGGTCCAGCGGGGGCGCAAATACGCAGTATTTT. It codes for CASSLGSSGGANTQYF.